Shown below are 26 T cell receptor beta chains from a single sample sequenced in a study of blood T cell repertoires in COVID-19. Using immunoSEQ multiplex PCR, the repertoire was profiled, and TCRdb retains in-frame clones only, with some absent. Among some 200,000 clones listed, 88% were seen once. The source material was peripheral blood. The receptors come from a man in his 70s with acute or convalescent COVID-19.

The chain uses TRBV5-1 and TRBJ2-3; D uncertain. Per germline, CDR1 SGHRS and CDR2 YFSETQ. The CDR3 length is 17 residues. V was cut by 3 bases and J by 6 bases, with 23 bases left in between. CDR3 coding DNA: TGCGCCAGCAGCTCCGGCCAAAGATCGGGTAAGGCGGATACGCAGTATTTT. Its translation is CASSSGQRSGKADTQYF.

V gene TRBV19 combines with J gene TRBJ2-2; no firm D call. Germline CDR1 reads LNHDA; CDR2 reads SQIVND (reference sequence). This CDR3 region has 11 residues. V was pared by 5 bases and J by 8 bases, with 6 bases between. In DNA form, the CDR3 reads TGTGCCAGTAGTTCGCTAGGGGAGCTGTTTTTT. Amino acids: CASSSLGELFF.

The chain has TRBV18 and TRBJ2-7, with 8 bases aligning to TRBD2. Germline-derived CDR1 and CDR2 are KGHSH and LQKENI. The CDR3 contains 15 residues. J gave up 5 bases and V 0 bases, and 6 bases lay outside the gene matches. CDR3 nucleotides: TGTGCCAGCTCACCACCGGCGGGGGGAGCCCACGAGCAGTACTTC. Protein sequence: CASSPPAGGAHEQYF.

This clone was observed a few times. The rearrangement links TRBV2 to TRBJ1-2, with 7 bases matching TRBD1. V lost 8 bases to trimming and J lost 7 bases; unmatched junction nucleotides: 19. Per germline, CDR1 SNHLY and CDR2 FYNNEI. This CDR3 region has 16 residues. CDR3 nucleotide sequence: TGTGCCAGCGCCCGGGCCCTAGACAGGGAAGTAGGTGGCTACACCTTC. The encoded protein is CASARALDREVGGYTF.

V and J are TRBV5-6 and TRBJ1-1; 8 nucleotides line up with TRBD1. Germline V CDR1 and CDR2: SGHDT, YYEEEE. Unmatched junction bases numbered 4, after V lost 1 base and J lost 2 bases. The CDR3 has 15 amino acids. CDR3 in DNA: TGTGCCAGCAGCTTGTCAGGACAGGGTAACACTGAAGCTTTCTTT. This gives the protein CASSLSGQGNTEAFF. The full variable domain, completed using reference TRBV5-6 and TRBJ1-1, is DAGVTQSPTHLIKTRGQQVTLRCSPKSGHDTVSWYQQALGQGPQFIFQYYEEEERQRGNFPDRFSGHQFPNYSSELNVNALLLGDSALYLCASSLSGQGNTEAFFGQGTRLTVV.

Written as DNA, the CDR3 is TGTGCCAGTAGTCTAGCGGGAGGCGCCGGGGAGCTGTTTTTT. This codes for CASSLAGGAGELFF. V usage is TRBV19 and J usage is TRBJ2-2; 11 bases agree with TRBD2. This CDR3 comprises 14 residues. The junction had 2 bases not matched to a gene; V was cut back by 5 bases and J by 6 bases. Germline CDR1 and CDR2: LNHDA and SQIVND (reference sequence).

V usage is TRBV7-2 and J usage is TRBJ2-2; 9 nucleotides align to TRBD2. V was pared by 6 bases and J by 1 base, with 9 bases of the junction left unmatched. The CDR3 spans 17 residues. Germline CDR1 and CDR2: SGHTA and FQGNSA. The CDR3 sequence is CASRRASGAKNTGELFF. CDR3 sequence (DNA): TGTGCCAGCAGAAGGGCTAGCGGGGCAAAGAACACCGGGGAGCTGTTTTTT. The variable domain in full, with the rest retrieved from reference TRBV7-2 and TRBJ2-2, is GAGVSQSPSNKVTEKGKDVELRCDPISGHTALYWYRQSLGQGLEFLIYFQGNSAPDKSGLPSDRFSAERTGGSVSTLTIQRTQQEDSAVYLCASRRASGAKNTGELFFGEGSRLTVL.

This clone was detected a few times. The chain joins TRBV19 to TRBJ2-7; TRBD1 agrees at 9 bases. The CDR3 is 16 residues long. Germline CDR1 LNHDA, CDR2 SQIVND (reference sequence). V shed 3 bases, J shed 4 bases, and the junction held 10 bases outside the gene matches. The CDR3 DNA sequence: TGTGCCAGTAGTATGGCCGGGACAGGGTATGGTTACGAGCAGTACTTC. This sequence encodes CASSMAGTGYGYEQYF.

A word on this clone: The sample has other DNA sequences that encode this CDR3 too. The CDR3 DNA follows: TGCGCCAGCAGCAGTGGGACAGGGGACTACGAGCAGTACTTC. Translated, it gives CASSSGTGDYEQYF. This chain uses TRBV5-1 with TRBJ2-7, with 10 positions matching TRBD1. The V gene's germline CDR1 is SGHRS and CDR2 YFSETQ. This CDR3 has 14 amino acids. J lost 3 bases, V lost 4 bases, and 4 bases had no gene match.

The rearrangement uses TRBV7-2 and TRBJ2-7; TRBD2 aligns across 8 bases. J was trimmed by 4 bases and V by 1 base; bases with no gene match: 9. The CDR3 consists of 16 residues. Germline assignment: CDR1 SGHTA and CDR2 FQGNSA. The CDR3 DNA reads TGTGCCAGCAGCTTAGGGGCGGGAGGTGGGCCTTACGAGCAGTACTTC. Translating it yields CASSLGAGGGPYEQYF. The full variable domain, its missing parts supplied by reference TRBV7-2 and TRBJ2-7, is GAGVSQSPSNKVTEKGKDVELRCDPISGHTALYWYRQSLGQGLEFLIYFQGNSAPDKSGLPSDRFSAERTGGSVSTLTIQRTQQEDSAVYLCASSLGAGGGPYEQYFGPGTRLTVT.

The chain uses TRBV19 and TRBJ2-3; D possibly corresponds to TRBD1 (5 bases). Germline-derived CDR1 and CDR2 are LNHDA and SQIVND (reference sequence). CDR3 length: 16 residues. V was trimmed by 7 bases and J by 4 bases, leaving 21 bases between them. In DNA form, the CDR3 reads TGTGCCAGTACTGCCACGTCAGGGTTTGTTCCAGATACGCAGTATTTT. It codes for CASTATSGFVPDTQYF.

J is TRBJ2-5 and V is TRBV11-2; 14 bases match TRBD2. The V gene's germline CDR1 is SGHAT and CDR2 FQNNGV. This CDR3 has 16 amino acids. Trimming at V came to 5 bases and at J to 3 bases, leaving 5 bases not matched to a gene. Written as DNA, the CDR3 is TGTGCCAGCAGCCTGGGGACTAGCGGGAGAAAAGAGACCCAGTACTTC. Protein sequence: CASSLGTSGRKETQYF.

The V call is TRBV3-1 (or the pseudogene TRBV3-2), the J call TRBJ2-5; 12 positions match TRBD2. After removal of 6 bases from V and 5 bases from J, the junction contained 4 bases not matched to a gene. Germline CDR1 LGHDT, CDR2 YNNKEL (reference sequence). CDR3 length: 14 amino acids. The CDR3 loop is CASSLAGGPETQYF. The CDR3 DNA is TGTGCCAGCAGTCTAGCGGGAGGGCCGGAGACCCAGTACTTC.

This chain connects TRBV18 to TRBJ2-1; the D gene is possibly TRBD1 (5 bases). The CDR3 contains 17 residues. The V end lost 2 bases, the J end lost 0 bases, and 14 bases lay between the germline ends. Germline loops: CDR1 KGHSH, CDR2 LQKENI. The CDR3 coding sequence is TGTGCCAGCTCACCATACCAGGGTTCCCTCTCCTACAATGAGCAGTTCTTC. It translates to CASSPYQGSLSYNEQFF. Looking up the rest from reference TRBV18 and TRBJ2-1 gives the full variable domain: NAGVMQNPRHLVRRRGQEARLRCSPMKGHSHVYWYRQLPEEGLKFMVYLQKENIIDESGMPKERFSAEFPKEGPSILRIQQVVRGDSAAYFCASSPYQGSLSYNEQFFGPGTRLTVL.

V and J are TRBV21-1 and TRBJ2-7; the DNA was not used to check the table's D call, TRBD1. TRBV21-1 is a recognized pseudogene. The CDR3 contains 14 residues. CDR3 nucleotide sequence: TGTGCCAGCAGCACAAGGGGGACGCCCCACGAGCAGTACTTC. It is translated as CASSTRGTPHEQYF.

The genes are TRBV10-3 and TRBJ2-5; TRBD2 matches 14 bases. Germline trimming cut 6 bases from V and 7 bases from J; bases unmatched to any gene: 10. CDR1 and CDR2 from the germline V gene are ENHRY and SYGVKD. CDR3 length: 16 residues. In DNA, the CDR3 is TGTGCCATCAGCCCTGGGACTAGCGGGAGTTCTGGGACCCAGTACTTC. Its protein product is CAISPGTSGSSGTQYF.

The V gene is TRBV7-6, the J gene TRBJ2-3; 9 bases align to TRBD1. V was pared by 0 bases and J by 8 bases, with 9 bases of the junction left unmatched. The CDR3 extends over 16 amino acids. Germline V gives CDR1 SGHVS, CDR2 FNYEAQ. The CDR3 here is CASSLAIGQGQGTQYF. The CDR3 DNA sequence: TGTGCCAGCAGCTTAGCGATCGGACAGGGACAGGGTACGCAGTATTTT.

CDR3 nucleotides: TGTGCCTGGGACAGGGGACAGCCCACAGATACGCAGTATTTT. This codes for CAWDRGQPTDTQYF. This chain uses TRBV30 with TRBJ2-3; 8 bases line up with TRBD1. The CDR3 totals 14 residues. Germline CDR1 GTSNPN, CDR2 SVGIG (reference sequence). V lost 5 bases to trimming and J lost 2 bases; unmatched junction nucleotides: 6.

The chain recombines TRBV5-5 with TRBJ2-1; TRBD2 matches 12 bases. The CDR3 extends over 15 amino acids. Germline assignment: CDR1 SGHKS and CDR2 YYEKEE (reference sequence). V trimming: 5 bases; J trimming: 3 bases; junction bases outside the gene matches: 3. CDR3 amino acids: CASRPGLAGYNEQFF. CDR3 DNA: TGTGCCAGCAGACCGGGACTAGCGGGCTACAATGAGCAGTTCTTC.

The chain links TRBV27 to TRBJ2-7; the match to TRBD1 covers 11 bases. Looked up from germline, CDR1 is MNHEY and CDR2 is SMNVEV (reference sequence). Trimming took 7 bases from V and 4 from J; bases not matched to a gene: 6. This CDR3 is 14 amino acids long. This CDR3 reads CASKIGQGAYEQYF. Written as DNA, the CDR3 is TGTGCCAGCAAAATCGGACAGGGGGCTTACGAGCAGTACTTC.

This clone has just a few counts. This rearrangement joins TRBV24-1 to TRBJ1-5, with 8 bases aligning to TRBD1. The germline V gene has CDR1 KGHDR and CDR2 SFDVKD. CDR3 length: 13 amino acids. The V segment lost 10 bases and the J segment 0 bases; nucleotides outside the gene matches: 1. The DNA of the CDR3 is TGTGCCACTCAGGGGGCTAGCAATCAGCCCCAGCATTTT. The encoded protein is CATQGASNQPQHF.

The CDR3 region has the DNA TGTGCCAGCAGCTCCGGACTAGCGATAAAAGGTAATGAGCAGTTCTTC. It yields the protein CASSSGLAIKGNEQFF. The genes are TRBV5-6 and TRBJ2-1, with 9 nucleotides matching TRBD2. CDR1 is SGHDT, CDR2 YYEEEE, per germline. Trimming took 3 bases from V and 7 from J; bases not matched to a gene: 11. The CDR3 covers 16 residues. Full variable domain (rest looked up from reference TRBV5-6 and TRBJ2-1): DAGVTQSPTHLIKTRGQQVTLRCSPKSGHDTVSWYQQALGQGPQFIFQYYEEEERQRGNFPDRFSGHQFPNYSSELNVNALLLGDSALYLCASSSGLAIKGNEQFFGPGTRLTVL.

The chain uses TRBV7-9 and TRBJ2-1, with D possibly TRBD2 on 5 matching bases. In germline, CDR1 is SEHNR, CDR2 FQNEAQ (reference sequence). The CDR3 has 15 residues. The V end was cut by 1 base, the J end by 5 bases, with 12 bases between. The CDR3 sequence: CASSLEGGTNNEQFF. The CDR3 DNA reads TGTGCCAGCAGCTTAGAAGGAGGCACCAACAATGAGCAGTTCTTC.

The chain combines TRBV19 with TRBJ1-1; possible D gene TRBD1, 5 bases. The germline V gene encodes CDR1 LNHDA and CDR2 SQIVND (reference sequence). This CDR3 spans 14 amino acids. V was trimmed by 8 bases and J by 1 base, leaving 14 bases between them. CDR3 in DNA: TGTGCCAGTGGCCCGCGGGGGAGGAACACTGAAGCTTTCTTT. Translated, it gives CASGPRGRNTEAFF.

V usage is TRBV7-9 and J usage is TRBJ2-5; maybe TRBD2 (8 bases). This CDR3 spans 16 amino acids. The V gene's germline CDR1 is SEHNR and CDR2 FQNEAQ (reference sequence). The ends were cut back, 5 bases at V and 1 base at J, with 17 bases in the middle. The CDR3: CASSPRGGQIQETQYF. For the CDR3, the DNA is TGTGCCAGCAGCCCCCGGGGGGGACAGATCCAAGAGACCCAGTACTTC.

The chain has TRBV2 and TRBJ1-3; TRBD1 might be the D (5 bases). The germline V gene has CDR1 SNHLY and CDR2 FYNNEI. The CDR3 runs 15 residues. V shed 8 bases and J shed 0 bases, with 14 bases lying between them. CDR3 nucleotides: TGTGCCAGCTATTCTCAGGGCACCTCTGGAAACACCATATATTTT. It yields the protein CASYSQGTSGNTIYF.